This TCR beta chain was captured in a study of cytomegalovirus exposure and HLA in healthy donors. The overall study: Earlier sequencing of about 179 million T cells yielded 120 million or so unique TCR beta sequences.

This PCR relied on a set of 60 Vbeta primers and 13 Jbeta primers. The protocol was immunoSEQ multiplex PCR, while the TCRdb copy is restricted to in-frame clones and leaves out a portion. The profile shows 170,000 or so clones, over 60% of them singletons. General study results and limits: Common viral pathogens seemed to be connected with several of the most significant clusters, according to a later analysis. Using the classifier, cytomegalovirus status was reportedly diagnosed with high specificity and sensitivity.

V was cut by 8 bases and J by 5 bases, with 22 bases left in between. Germline V CDR1 and CDR2: SNHLY, FYNNEI. CDR3 length equals 15 residues. About this clone itself: The antigen is unknown.

Sequenced sample: PBMCs. The sequence was obtained from a woman under 40 in good health and CMV-seronegative. The V gene is TRBV2, the J gene TRBJ2-7; D unresolved. The CDR3 DNA follows: TGTGCCAGCCAAGAATGGAACAGTGGTGCGAACGAGCAGTACTTC. Its protein product is CASQEWNSGANEQYF.